This T cell receptor beta chain appears in the sequencing data of a study of blood T cell repertoires in COVID-19. V was pared by 8 bases and J by 3 bases, with 6 bases of the junction left unmatched. CDR1 MDHEN and CDR2 SYDVKM come from the germline V gene. This CDR3 contains 13 residues. Participants spanned ages roughly 18 to 95 years and resided in about 24 US areas. Authors' data handling: Reference gene primers were amplified, and this amplification served to estimate nucleated cell counts. The data were produced by immunoSEQ multiplex PCR, yet TCRdb's version contains in-frame clones alone and is incomplete. V and J calls and clone size are copied from that table; D and trimming were computed from the DNA. Here the sample spans 100,000 or so clones, just over 85% being singletons.

The chain links TRBV28 to TRBJ1-2; TRBD1 matches 7 bases. Sequencing was performed on PBMCs or T cells enriched from blood (not recorded which). This clonotype originated in a woman aged 45 to 65 who had recovered from COVID-19. The CDR3 coding sequence is TGTGCCAGCCGGGTTGGACAGGACTATGGCTACACCTTC. Amino acid sequence: CASRVGQDYGYTF.